The 6 T cell receptor beta chains reported below all come from one sample, sequenced in a study of long-term antiretroviral therapy in people with HIV. Version v3.0 of the immunoSEQ assay ran at survey level. The method was immunoSEQ multiplex PCR; TCRdb's version includes in-frame clones alone and lacks a portion of them. The sample has 35,000 to 45,000 clones, just under 95% seen once. The source material was unsorted PBMCs, sampled 4.1 years after starting antiretroviral therapy. The receptors shown here come from a woman aged 50 to 65 with HIV.

J is TRBJ1-6 and V is TRBV9; D call uncertain. The V and J ends lost 4 bases and 13 bases respectively, with 15 bases between them. This CDR3 comprises 13 residues. Germline CDR1 reads SGDLS; CDR2 reads YYNGEE. Here the CDR3 reads CASSPDSSGPLHF. The CDR3 bases are TGTGCCAGCAGCCCCGACTCCTCTGGCCCCCTCCACTTT.

This clone showed up just a few times. The chain joins TRBV5-1 to TRBJ2-7; 7 positions match TRBD2. V was pared by 0 bases and J by 6 bases, with 6 bases of the junction left unmatched. Germline lookup yields CDR1 SGHRS and CDR2 YFSETQ. This CDR3 region has 14 residues. CDR3 in DNA: TGCGCCAGCAGCTTGGATTGGGGGGGGTTCGAGCAGTACTTC. Amino acids: CASSLDWGGFEQYF.

This chain links TRBV7-3 with TRBJ2-3, with D maybe TRBD2 (5 bases). V was cut by 2 bases and J by 2 bases, with 11 bases left in between. The germline V gene has CDR1 SGHTA and CDR2 FQGTGA. The length of the CDR3 is 15 residues. DNA for the CDR3: TGTGCCAGCAGCTTAGGGCGGGTTGCCACAGATACGCAGTATTTT. The encoded protein is CASSLGRVATDTQYF.

This clone was picked up a small number of times. This chain links TRBV19 with TRBJ2-7, with unresolved D. Germline CDR1 and CDR2: LNHDA and SQIVND (reference sequence). Trimming pared 4 bases from V and 5 bases from J, leaving 15 bases between. This CDR3 has 14 residues. The CDR3 protein is CASSSRGPDHEQYF. The DNA of the CDR3 is TGTGCCAGTAGTAGCCGTGGCCCGGACCACGAGCAGTACTTC.

V usage is TRBV6-1 and J usage is TRBJ2-2; TRBD2 agrees at 7 bases. The CDR3 has 15 residues. Trimming took 7 bases from V and 6 from J; bases not matched to a gene: 11. CDR1 is MNHNS and CDR2 is SASEGT in the germline V gene. The CDR3 region has the DNA TGTGCCAGCACTGGCGGGGGAGGTGTGGCCGGGGAGCTGTTTTTT. Amino acid sequence: CASTGGGGVAGELFF.

This chain connects TRBV5-1 to TRBJ1-1; 9 nucleotides align to TRBD1. The CDR3 sequence is 15 residues long. Germline V gene data show CDR1 as SGHRS and CDR2 as YFSETQ. With V trimmed by 1 base and J by 3 bases, 4 bases remained unmatched. The CDR3 sequence: CASSLSWTGDTEAFF. For the CDR3, the DNA is TGCGCCAGCAGCTTGTCCTGGACAGGGGACACTGAAGCTTTCTTT.